What follows are 24 T cell receptor beta chains derived from one specimen sequenced in a study of CD8+ T cells in alopecia areata. After isolation, RNA underwent reverse transcription to generate cDNA as the sequencing template. Clones were sequenced by immunoSEQ multiplex PCR, and TCRdb holds only the in-frame ones, with some missing. The profile shows roughly 250,000 clones, under 70% of them singletons. The source material was CD4+ T cells sorted from blood, sampled at week 0. Receptors originate from a human donor with alopecia areata.

V usage is TRBV18 and J usage is TRBJ1-5; D is ambiguous. CDR3 length equals 14 residues. V was cut by 3 bases and J by 7 bases, with 13 bases left in between. Germline V lookup: CDR1 KGHSH, CDR2 LQKENI. CDR3 region: CASSPVQYTQPQHF. CDR3 DNA: TGTGCCAGCTCACCGGTGCAGTATACACAGCCCCAGCATTTT.

The chain employs TRBV5-6 and TRBJ1-1; a possible D gene is TRBD1 (5 bases). Trimming pared 4 bases from V and 1 base from J, leaving 11 bases between. Germline CDR1 is SGHDT and CDR2 is YYEEEE. The CDR3 has 14 amino acids. CDR3 coding DNA: TGTGCCAGCAGCACCCGACAGCGGAACACTGAAGCTTTCTTT. It codes for CASSTRQRNTEAFF.

The gene calls are TRBV5-1 and TRBJ1-6; the D gene is possibly TRBD1 (6 bases). Germline CDR1 and CDR2: SGHRS and YFSETQ. There are 17 residues in the CDR3. The V and J ends lost 4 bases and 0 bases respectively, with 14 bases between them. In nucleotides, the CDR3 is TGCGCCAGCAGCCCGGGACAACGTAGCTCCTATAATTCACCCCTCCACTTT. Encoded protein: CASSPGQRSSYNSPLHF.

The chain links TRBV5-6 to TRBJ2-2; perhaps D is TRBD1 or TRBD2 (5 bases each). Germline V gene lookup returns CDR1 SGHDT and CDR2 YYEEEE. CDR3 length: 16 amino acids. V gave up 0 bases and J gave up 7 bases, with 16 bases separating them. The CDR3 nucleotides read TGTGCCAGCAGCTTGGCCAGGGACGGAAGCGTCGGGGAGCTGTTTTTT. Protein: CASSLARDGSVGELFF. The variable domain in full, with the rest retrieved from reference TRBV5-6 and TRBJ2-2, is DAGVTQSPTHLIKTRGQQVTLRCSPKSGHDTVSWYQQALGQGPQFIFQYYEEEERQRGNFPDRFSGHQFPNYSSELNVNALLLGDSALYLCASSLARDGSVGELFFGEGSRLTVL.

The gene calls are TRBV7-2 and TRBJ2-3; TRBD2 might be the D (6 bases). The V and J ends lost 5 bases and 3 bases respectively, with 9 bases between them. Germline loops: CDR1 SGHTA, CDR2 FQGNSA. The CDR3 contains 13 residues. In nucleotides, the CDR3 is TGTGCCAGCAGCCCGACTAGTACAGATACGCAGTATTTT. Amino acids: CASSPTSTDTQYF.

The genes are TRBV30 and TRBJ1-6; no clear D gene. The CDR3 runs 13 residues. CDR1 and CDR2 from the germline V gene are GTSNPN and SVGIG (reference sequence). With 4 bases removed from V and 6 bases from J, the gap between germline ends came to 10 bases. CDR3 protein: CAWKMDLNSPLHF. CDR3 nucleotide sequence: TGTGCCTGGAAAATGGACCTTAATTCACCCCTCCACTTT.

The chain couples TRBV29-1 to TRBJ2-7; perhaps D is TRBD1 or TRBD2 (6 bases each). CDR3 length: 11 amino acids. The germline V gene encodes CDR1 SQVTM and CDR2 ANQGSEA. V lost 7 bases and J lost 9, with 16 bases in between. The CDR3 is CSAGEQGWQYF. The CDR3 bases are TGCAGCGCGGGAGAACAGGGCTGGCAGTACTTC.

The rearrangement joins TRBV7-2 to TRBJ1-2; D might be TRBD1 (6 bases). The V gene's germline CDR1 is SGHTA and CDR2 FQGNSA. Trimming cost V 0 bases and J 2 bases, with 7 bases left between them. The CDR3 has 14 amino acids. The DNA for the CDR3 is TGTGCCAGCAGCTTAGCGCAGGGGAACTATGGCTACACCTTC. Protein product: CASSLAQGNYGYTF.

The chain employs TRBV29-1 and TRBJ1-2, with D maybe TRBD1 (6 bases). Germline V gene sequence: CDR1 SQVTM, CDR2 ANQGSEA. The CDR3 length is 12 residues. V was cut by 7 bases and J by 2 bases, with 11 bases left in between. The CDR3 DNA is TGCAGCGCTCGGACAGACAACTATGGCTACACCTTC. This translates into CSARTDNYGYTF. The entire variable domain, with the rest obtained from reference TRBV29-1 and TRBJ1-2, is as follows: SAVISQKPSRDICQRGTSLTIQCQVDSQVTMMFWYRQQPGQSLTLIATANQGSEATYESGFVIDKFPISRPNLTFSTLTVSNMSPEDSSIYLCSARTDNYGYTFGSGTRLTVV.

The chain recombines TRBV29-1 with TRBJ1-3; D call uncertain. This CDR3 spans 13 amino acids. Germline assignment: CDR1 SQVTM and CDR2 ANQGSEA. V was cut by 7 bases and J by 3 bases, with 13 bases left in between. The CDR3 DNA follows: TGCAGCGCCGCTTTTATGAGTGGAAACACCATATATTTT. Translated, it gives CSAAFMSGNTIYF.

The CDR3 loop is CASSSRALSGNTIYF. CDR3 DNA: TGTGCCAGCAGTTCCAGAGCCCTCTCTGGAAACACCATATATTTT. This chain joins TRBV6-5 and TRBJ1-3; D remains ambiguous. The V end lost 4 bases, the J end lost 0 bases, and 10 bases lay between the germline ends. The CDR3 has 15 amino acids. Germline CDR1 MNHEY, CDR2 SVGAGI.

J is TRBJ2-2 and V is TRBV7-9, with TRBD1 identical over 7 bases. The CDR3 consists of 15 residues. Germline assignment: CDR1 SEHNR and CDR2 FQNEAQ (reference sequence). J gave up 4 bases and V 5 bases, and 7 bases lay outside the gene matches. The DNA for the CDR3 is TGTGCCAGCAGCCACCACAGGGGTGGCACCGGGGAGCTGTTTTTT. It translates to CASSHHRGGTGELFF.

This sequence joins TRBV11-2 and TRBJ1-1; D remains unclear. Trimming took off 2 bases at V and 5 bases at J, with 15 bases between the two ends. The CDR3 runs to 15 residues. Germline lookup yields CDR1 SGHAT and CDR2 FQNNGV. The DNA for the CDR3 is TGTGCCAGCAGCTTAATCCGGGGAAGAGGGACTGAAGCTTTCTTT. Residues: CASSLIRGRGTEAFF.

The rearrangement uses TRBV30 and TRBJ1-1, with D uncertain. Deletions cut 5 bases from V and 0 bases from J, with 10 bases between. CDR3 length equals 13 residues. The germline gives CDR1 GTSNPN, CDR2 SVGIG (reference sequence). The CDR3 DNA is TGTGCCTGGCACCTAAATGTGAACACTGAAGCTTTCTTT. Residues: CAWHLNVNTEAFF. The full variable domain, completed using reference TRBV30 and TRBJ1-1, is SQTIHQWPATLVQPVGSPLSLECTVEGTSNPNLYWYRQAAGRGLQLLFYSVGIGQISSEVPQNLSASRPQDRQFILSSKKLLLSDSGFYLCAWHLNVNTEAFFGQGTRLTVV.

This clone has only one observation. CDR3 coding DNA: TGTGCCAGTAGCGGACTAGCGGGCACAGATACGCAGTATTTT. This codes for CASSGLAGTDTQYF. V usage is TRBV19 and J usage is TRBJ2-3; TRBD2 aligns across 10 bases. Germline values: CDR1 LNHDA, CDR2 SQIVND (reference sequence). This CDR3 spans 14 amino acids. V lost 6 bases to trimming and J lost 1 base; unmatched junction nucleotides: 1.

The genes are TRBV18 and TRBJ2-2; possibly TRBD2 for D (5 bases). The length of the CDR3 is 17 residues. Trimming took off 4 bases at V and 2 bases at J, with 17 bases between the two ends. From germline, CDR1 is KGHSH and CDR2 LQKENI. The CDR3 is CASSRGSTGLNTGELFF. The CDR3 nucleotides read TGTGCCAGCTCACGCGGGTCAACGGGCCTCAACACCGGGGAGCTGTTTTTT.

This chain connects TRBV9 to TRBJ2-1; the D call may be TRBD1 or TRBD2 (5 bases each). The CDR3 length is 16 residues. The germline CDR1 and CDR2 sequences are SGDLS and YYNGEE. V dropped 6 bases and J dropped 5 bases, with 21 bases sitting between them. CDR3 in amino acids: CASTPYVGAGNNEQFF. CDR3 nucleotides: TGTGCCAGCACCCCCTACGTCGGGGCGGGCAACAATGAGCAGTTCTTC.

The V gene is TRBV4-1, the J gene TRBJ2-2; D is uncertain. Germline V gives CDR1 MGHRA, CDR2 YSYEKL. This CDR3 is 17 amino acids long. The V gene lost 5 bases and the J gene lost 2 bases, with 18 bases spanning the gap. CDR3 in DNA: TGCGCCAGCAGCGGCCCCGAAGTCGCTCCTAACACCGGGGAGCTGTTTTTT. Its protein is CASSGPEVAPNTGELFF.

The chain carries TRBV30 and TRBJ2-1; TRBD1 matches 9 bases. The CDR3 totals 14 residues. Germline V gene data show CDR1 as GTSNPN and CDR2 as SVGIG (reference sequence). Trimming took 2 bases from V and 9 from J; bases not matched to a gene: 8. In nucleotides, the CDR3 is TGTGCCTGGAGTTCGGGACAGGGCTTTAGTGAGCAGTTCTTC. Translated: CAWSSGQGFSEQFF.

This clone was counted a single time. This rearrangement joins TRBV6-5 to TRBJ2-1; 7 bases line up with TRBD1. Germline V gene lookup returns CDR1 MNHEY and CDR2 SVGAGI. V shed 8 bases and J 8 bases; nucleotides not matched to a gene: 9. This CDR3 is 13 amino acids long. The CDR3 loop reads CASGPRGNDEQFF. The CDR3 DNA follows: TGTGCCAGCGGCCCCAGGGGGAACGATGAGCAGTTCTTC.

The chain is built from TRBV10-2 and TRBJ2-3; D is unclear. There are 14 residues in the CDR3. Germline V gene data show CDR1 as WSHSY and CDR2 as SAAADI. V shed 3 bases and J shed 2 bases, with 9 bases lying between them. This chain's CDR3 is CASSDVGYTDTQYF. For the CDR3, the DNA is TGCGCCAGCAGTGATGTGGGGTACACAGATACGCAGTATTTT.

V gene TRBV20-1 combines with J gene TRBJ2-1; 7 bases map to TRBD1. Trimming took 2 bases from V and 9 from J; bases not matched to a gene: 1. This CDR3 is 11 amino acids long. CDR1 and CDR2 (germline): DFQATT, SNEGSKA (reference sequence). CDR3 in amino acids: CSARRGPEQFF. CDR3 bases: TGCAGTGCTAGAAGGGGGCCTGAGCAGTTCTTC.

The chain employs TRBV5-1 and TRBJ1-6; D gene ambiguous. V lost 4 bases and J 6 bases, leaving 8 bases between the germline ends. The CDR3 consists of 13 residues. The V gene's germline CDR1 is SGHRS and CDR2 YFSETQ. The CDR3 DNA reads TGCGCCAGCAGCGGATCTGCTAATTCACCCCTCCACTTT. The encoded protein is CASSGSANSPLHF.

In nucleotides, the CDR3 is TGTGCCAGCAGTTACCGCGGAGGACAGGGCGACACTGAAGCTTTCTTT. Its translation: CASSYRGGQGDTEAFF. The rearrangement joins TRBV6-5 to TRBJ1-1; 8 bases fit TRBD1. Per germline, CDR1 MNHEY and CDR2 SVGAGI. V was pared by 2 bases and J by 3 bases, with 8 bases of the junction left unmatched. The CDR3 consists of 16 residues.